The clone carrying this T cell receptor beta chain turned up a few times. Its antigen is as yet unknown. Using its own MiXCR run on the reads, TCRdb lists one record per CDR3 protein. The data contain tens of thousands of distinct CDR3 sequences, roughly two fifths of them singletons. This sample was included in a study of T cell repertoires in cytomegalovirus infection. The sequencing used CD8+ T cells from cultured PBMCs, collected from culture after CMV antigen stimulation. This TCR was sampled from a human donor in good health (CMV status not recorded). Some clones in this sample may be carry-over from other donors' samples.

In nucleotides, the CDR3 is TGTGCCAGCAAGAGGACAGGGGTAATCTACGAGCAGTACTTC. Encoded protein: CASKRTGVIYEQYF. V usage is TRBV6-6 and J usage is TRBJ2-7; the match to TRBD1 covers 9 bases. This CDR3 spans 14 amino acids. Germline CDR1 MNHNY, CDR2 SVGAGI (reference sequence). V shed 7 bases and J 3 bases; nucleotides not matched to a gene: 7.